This T cell receptor beta chain was obtained from a study of blood T cell repertoires in COVID-19. Overall study context: COVID-19 samples from acute and convalescent phases originated in the United States, Italy and Spain. In each case, the material was cDNA or gDNA derived from T cells, B-cell-depleted T cells, or PBMCs.

Germline trimming cut 0 bases from V and 5 bases from J; bases unmatched to any gene: 5. The germline V gene encodes CDR1 MGHRA and CDR2 YSYEKL. This CDR3 has 15 residues. Per the authors' pipeline: Estimation of nucleated cell counts was performed using reference gene primer amplification. TCRdb keeps only in-frame clones here, not all; method: immunoSEQ multiplex PCR. Clone size and V and J calls were adopted from that table, with D and trimming inferred from the DNA. Here the sample spans about 220,000 clones, roughly 75% being singletons. V is TRBV4-1 and J is TRBJ2-5; 8 positions agree with TRBD1. Sequencing was carried out using peripheral blood. The receptor was derived from a woman aged 70-85 years with acute or convalescent COVID-19. The CDR3 here is CASSQEDRGWETQYF. The CDR3 bases are TGCGCCAGCAGCCAAGAAGACAGGGGTTGGGAGACCCAGTACTTC.